The 13 T cell receptor beta chains presented below share a single source sample, sequenced in a study of response to subunit inactivated influenza vaccine. TCRdb used MiXCR to reprocess the RT-PCR reads, holding one entry per CDR3 protein. The sample lists hundreds of thousands of distinct CDR3 sequences; roughly 13% were seen once. The sequencing used PBMCs from blood, collected 14 days before vaccination. These TCRs come from a man aged 45-65 years who received an inactivated influenza vaccine.

This clonotype showed up just a few times. V gene TRBV11-1 combines with J gene TRBJ2-7, with D possibly being TRBD2 (6 bases). V was pared by 5 bases and J by 6 bases, with 14 bases between. CDR3 size: 13 residues. Germline lookup yields CDR1 SGHAT and CDR2 FQDESV (reference sequence). This CDR3 is CASSQGLTTEQYF. The DNA for the CDR3 is TGTGCCAGCAGCCAAGGACTAACGACCGAGCAGTACTTC.

This clonotype was picked up many times. The chain joins TRBV7-9 to TRBJ1-3; D unresolved. V was cut by 5 bases and J by 2 bases, with 13 bases left in between. This CDR3 is built from 15 residues. From germline, CDR1 is SEHNR and CDR2 FQNEAQ (reference sequence). This CDR3 reads CASSPGWETGNTIYF. The CDR3 coding sequence is TGTGCCAGCAGCCCCGGGTGGGAGACTGGAAACACCATATATTTT.

The sample holds many counts of this clonotype. The chain carries TRBV5-5 and TRBJ1-6, with D possibly TRBD1 on 6 matching bases. This CDR3 contains 17 residues. V lost 2 bases, J lost 10 bases, and 22 bases lay in between. The germline V gene encodes CDR1 SGHKS and CDR2 YYEKEE (reference sequence). The CDR3 is CASSLKIGGATSSPLHF. CDR3 coding DNA: TGTGCCAGCAGCTTAAAGATTGGGGGGGCTACTTCGTCACCCCTCCACTTT.

This clonotype was detected only a few times. The chain carries TRBV7-6 and TRBJ2-2; weak D call: TRBD2 (5 bases). Germline values: CDR1 SGHVS, CDR2 FNYEAQ. This CDR3 spans 14 amino acids. The V end was cut by 7 bases, the J end by 8 bases, with 17 bases between. The CDR3 protein is CASNVGPSGGELFF. In DNA form, the CDR3 reads TGTGCCAGCAATGTGGGTCCCAGCGGAGGGGAGCTGTTTTTT.

This clonotype has just a few counts. The CDR3 is CASSLESEAFF. The CDR3 DNA sequence: TGCGCCAGCAGCCTGGAAAGCGAAGCTTTCTTT. This chain connects TRBV5-1 to TRBJ1-1; D is unresolved. The CDR3 totals 11 residues. Germline values: CDR1 SGHRS, CDR2 YFSETQ. The V gene lost 4 bases and the J gene lost 8 bases, with 9 bases spanning the gap.

Here the CDR3 DNA reads TGTGCCGTTTCCCCCATGGGAGAGACCCAGTACTTC. It encodes CAVSPMGETQYF. The chain is built from TRBV10-3 and TRBJ2-5; no clear D. V was shortened by 11 bases and J by 4 bases, with 14 bases between the two germline ends. Germline assignment: CDR1 ENHRY and CDR2 SYGVKD. The CDR3 length is 12 residues.

This clonotype was picked up a small number of times. The V gene is TRBV7-2, the J gene TRBJ2-1, with 10 bases lining up with TRBD2. The CDR3 is 15 amino acids. V shed 6 bases, J shed 7 bases, and the junction held 9 bases outside the gene matches. CDR1 is SGHTA, CDR2 FQGNSA, per germline. The CDR3 here is CASSSSGSVWNEQFF. The CDR3 coding sequence is TGTGCCAGCAGTTCTAGCGGGAGTGTATGGAATGAGCAGTTCTTC.

This clonotype was counted between two and nine times. This chain uses TRBV7-2 with TRBJ1-1; 7 nucleotides line up with TRBD1. From germline, CDR1 is SGHTA and CDR2 FQGNSA. CDR3 length: 15 residues. Unmatched junction bases numbered 2, after V lost 1 base and J lost 0 bases. For the CDR3, the DNA is TGTGCCAGCAGCTTAGGCGGGACAGTGAACACTGAAGCTTTCTTT. As protein: CASSLGGTVNTEAFF. The variable domain in full, completed from reference TRBV7-2 and TRBJ1-1, reads GAGVSQSPSNKVTEKGKDVELRCDPISGHTALYWYRQSLGQGLEFLIYFQGNSAPDKSGLPSDRFSAERTGGSVSTLTIQRTQQEDSAVYLCASSLGGTVNTEAFFGQGTRLTVV.

The V gene is TRBV6-5, the J gene TRBJ2-7, with D hard to call. Germline assignment: CDR1 MNHEY and CDR2 SVGAGI. V lost 0 bases, J lost 2 bases, and 8 bases lay in between. CDR3 length equals 14 residues. The CDR3 DNA follows: TGTGCCAGCAGTTACTCTATCCAGGCCTACGAGCAGTACTTC. This encodes CASSYSIQAYEQYF.

The chain carries TRBV5-6 and TRBJ2-5, with D perhaps TRBD2 (6 bases). The CDR3 is made up of 15 amino acids. Germline-derived CDR1 and CDR2 are SGHDT and YYEEEE. V shed 5 bases and J shed 3 bases, with 17 bases lying between them. The DNA for the CDR3 is TGTGCCAGCAGTAGACCTGGGACTCCGAAAGAGACCCAGTACTTC. Its translation is CASSRPGTPKETQYF.

A few counts support this clonotype. The V and J genes are TRBV7-2 and TRBJ2-1; D is unclear. The CDR3 is 13 residues long. The V end lost 1 base, the J end lost 5 bases, and 6 bases lay between the germline ends. Per the germline V gene, CDR1 is SGHTA and CDR2 is FQGNSA. The CDR3 bases are TGTGCCAGCAGCTTAGGGCGGCACAATGAGCAGTTCTTC. This encodes CASSLGRHNEQFF.

This clonotype was observed a few times. The chain joins TRBV19 to TRBJ1-3, with D unresolved. Trimming shortened V by 3 bases and J by 0 bases, and 6 bases separated the two germline ends. The length of the CDR3 is 14 residues. CDR1 is LNHDA, CDR2 SQIVND, per germline (reference sequence). The CDR3 nucleotides are TGTGCCAGTAGTATCGGCAGCTCTGGAAACACCATATATTTT. It is translated as CASSIGSSGNTIYF.

The table lists this clonotype with a few counts. The CDR3 nucleotides read TGTGCCAGCAGTGCCCTAGGGGGGGCAACTGAAGCTTTCTTT. Residues: CASSALGGATEAFF. The rearrangement links TRBV6-1 to TRBJ1-1; D may be TRBD1 (6 bases). CDR1 is MNHNS, CDR2 SASEGT, per germline. V shed 4 bases and J shed 5 bases, with 14 bases lying between them. The CDR3 sequence is 14 residues long.